Below are 5 T cell receptor beta chains sequenced from a single sample in a study of cytomegalovirus exposure and HLA in healthy donors. 13 Jbeta primers and 60 Vbeta primers were used for the PCR. Data came from immunoSEQ multiplex PCR; TCRdb stores just in-frame clones and leaves some out. The repertoire has roughly 100,000 clones, about 60% of them found once; the top ten carry about 4.3%. The source material was PBMCs. These TCRs come from a human donor in good health.

V gene TRBV4-1 combines with J gene TRBJ2-7; TRBD1 is a possible D gene (5 bases). The germline V gene encodes CDR1 MGHRA and CDR2 YSYEKL. CDR3 size: 13 residues. The V end lost 2 bases, the J end lost 3 bases, and 8 bases lay between the germline ends. The CDR3 nucleotides are TGCGCCAGCAGCCAACGTGACAGCTACGAGCAGTACTTC. Translated: CASSQRDSYEQYF.

The rearrangement links TRBV28 to TRBJ2-2; possible D gene TRBD2, 7 bases. This CDR3 contains 16 residues. The germline V gene has CDR1 MDHEN and CDR2 SYDVKM. The V end was cut by 5 bases, the J end by 4 bases, with 17 bases between. For the CDR3, the DNA is TGTGCCAGCAGTCCTAGGGGGGAGGGGGTCACCGGGGAGCTGTTTTTT. This sequence encodes CASSPRGEGVTGELFF.

This chain connects TRBV27 to TRBJ2-5; D is possibly TRBD2 (6 bases). With the DNA end fitting TRBJ2-7 better, the J assignment may be wrong. The length of the CDR3 is 14 residues. Germline lookup yields CDR1 MNHEY and CDR2 SMNVEV (reference sequence). CDR3 residues: CASSPRIGGYEQYF. The CDR3, as DNA: TGTGCCAGCTCCCCCCGGATCGGGGGTTACGAGCAGTACTTC.

CDR3 loop: CASSPRNTGELFF. The CDR3, as DNA: TGTGCCAGCAGCCCTCGGAACACCGGGGAGCTGTTTTTT. J is TRBJ2-2 and V is TRBV13; D is uncertain. CDR1 PRHDT and CDR2 FYEKMQ come from the germline V gene (reference sequence). V dropped 5 bases and J dropped 1 base, with 5 bases sitting between them. The CDR3 has 13 amino acids. Based on the CDR3 plus reference TRBV13 and TRBJ2-2, the full variable domain is AAGVIQSPRHLIKEKRETATLKCYPIPRHDTVYWYQQGPGQDPQFLISFYEKMQSDKGSIPDRFSAQQFSDYHSELNMSSLELGDSALYFCASSPRNTGELFFGEGSRLTVL.

The rearrangement links TRBV5-4 to TRBJ2-2; TRBD2 agrees at 7 bases. Germline lookup yields CDR1 SGHNT and CDR2 YYREEE (reference sequence). This CDR3 has 15 amino acids. V lost 0 bases, J lost 5 bases, and 4 bases stayed unmatched. The CDR3 region is CASSLGTRLTGELFF. The CDR3 nucleotides read TGTGCCAGCAGCTTGGGGACTAGGTTGACCGGGGAGCTGTTTTTT. Full variable domain (missing parts from reference TRBV5-4 and TRBJ2-2): ETGVTQSPTHLIKTRGQQVTLRCSSQSGHNTVSWYQQALGQGPQFIFQYYREEENGRGNFPPRFSGLQFPNYSSELNVNALELDDSALYLCASSLGTRLTGELFFGEGSRLTVL.